The rows below give T cell receptor beta chains drawn from one sample of a study of blood T cell repertoires in COVID-19. Using immunoSEQ multiplex PCR, the repertoire was profiled, and TCRdb retains in-frame clones only, with some absent. The sample carries more than 300,000 clones, roughly four fifths recorded once. The source material was PBMCs or T cells enriched from blood (not recorded which). These receptors came from a woman aged 45-60 years who had recovered from COVID-19. Each CDR3 is given with its conserved first and last residue. A D gene is named only where the DNA matches it firmly. Clone size is not always given. Where it is, it says once, few, many or a class for expanded clones.

size: .
V: TRBV3-1/TRBV3-2
D: .
J: TRBJ2-7
CDR3: CASSQEVAVHPYEQYF
DNA: TGTGCCAGCAGCCAAGAGGTTGCAGTTCACCCCTACGAGCAGTACTTC

size: .
V: TRBV18
D: .
J: TRBJ1-1
CDR3: CASSPVGGGTEAFF
DNA: TGTGCCAGCTCACCAGTAGGCGGGGGCACTGAAGCTTTCTTT

size: .
V: TRBV30
D: TRBD2
J: TRBJ2-2
CDR3: CAWSGRTSGGVWTGELFF
DNA: TGTGCCTGGAGTGGACGGACTAGCGGGGGCGTATGGACCGGGGAGCTGTTTTTT

size: .
V: TRBV2
D: .
J: TRBJ1-1
CDR3: CASNKDRLPSFPFF
DNA: TGTGCCAGCAACAAGGACAGACTCCCTAGCTTCCCTTTCTTT

size: .
V: TRBV30
D: .
J: TRBJ1-2
CDR3: CAWSVQGVRIGYTF
DNA: TGTGCCTGGAGTGTCCAAGGGGTTCGGATAGGCTACACCTTC

size: few
V: TRBV6-5
D: TRBD1
J: TRBJ1-1
CDR3: CASSLGQESQAFF
DNA: TGTGCCAGCAGCTTGGGACAGGAGAGTCAAGCTTTCTTT

size: many
V: TRBV6-5
D: .
J: TRBJ1-4
CDR3: CASSYSSGGKLFF
DNA: TGTGCCAGCAGTTACTCATCCGGGGGGAAACTGTTTTTT

size: .
V: TRBV19
D: .
J: TRBJ2-3
CDR3: CASSIGESADTQYF
DNA: TGTGCCAGTAGTATTGGGGAGAGCGCAGATACGCAGTATTTT

size: .
V: TRBV7-6
D: TRBD1
J: TRBJ2-2
CDR3: CASTSGTDPTGELFF
DNA: TGTGCCAGCACATCCGGGACAGACCCGACCGGGGAGCTGTTTTTT

size: .
V: TRBV27
D: TRBD1
J: TRBJ1-5
CDR3: CASRDVGQLNQPQHF
DNA: TGTGCCAGCAGGGACGTGGGACAGCTAAATCAGCCCCAGCATTTT

size: .
V: TRBV6-5
D: .
J: TRBJ2-1
CDR3: CASSRGGSHNEQFF
DNA: TGTGCCAGCAGCAGAGGCGGCTCCCACAATGAGCAGTTCTTC

size: .
V: TRBV7-2
D: .
J: TRBJ1-2
CDR3: CASSLAGGYGYTF
DNA: TGTGCCAGCAGCTTAGCGGGGGGCTATGGCTACACCTTC

size: .
V: TRBV15
D: TRBD1
J: TRBJ2-5
CDR3: CATSRDGTDLRTQYF
DNA: TGTGCCACCAGCAGAGATGGGACAGACCTTCGGACCCAGTACTTC

size: .
V: TRBV6-2/TRBV6-3
D: TRBD2
J: TRBJ2-3
CDR3: CASSYSRRMGLHTDTQYF
DNA: TGTGCCAGCAGTTACTCGAGGCGCATGGGACTACACACAGATACGCAGTATTTT

size: .
V: TRBV6-5
D: .
J: TRBJ1-1
CDR3: CASNAWAVKNTEAFF
DNA: TGTGCCAGCAACGCCTGGGCAGTGAAGAACACTGAAGCTTTCTTT

size: .
V: TRBV9
D: .
J: TRBJ1-1
CDR3: CASSRDSGNTEAFF
DNA: TGTGCCAGCAGCAGGGACTCCGGAAACACTGAAGCTTTCTTT

size: .
V: TRBV6-5
D: .
J: TRBJ2-3
CDR3: CASSKARGLTDTQYF
DNA: TGTGCCAGCAGTAAGGCGCGGGGGCTCACAGATACGCAGTATTTT

size: .
V: TRBV6-5
D: .
J: TRBJ1-1
CDR3: CASQDSFTEAFF
DNA: TGTGCCAGCCAGGACAGTTTCACTGAAGCTTTCTTT

size: .
V: TRBV5-6
D: .
J: TRBJ2-1
CDR3: CASSLASSGEQFF
DNA: TGTGCCAGCAGCTTGGCCTCAAGCGGGGAGCAGTTCTTC

size: .
V: TRBV7-2
D: .
J: TRBJ1-3
CDR3: CASSFGGMSSGNTIYF
DNA: TGTGCCAGCAGCTTTGGGGGGATGAGCTCTGGAAACACCATATATTTT

size: few
V: TRBV19
D: .
J: TRBJ1-1
CDR3: CASSIISVARSAFF
DNA: TGTGCCAGTAGTATTATCTCTGTAGCCCGATCGGCTTTCTTT